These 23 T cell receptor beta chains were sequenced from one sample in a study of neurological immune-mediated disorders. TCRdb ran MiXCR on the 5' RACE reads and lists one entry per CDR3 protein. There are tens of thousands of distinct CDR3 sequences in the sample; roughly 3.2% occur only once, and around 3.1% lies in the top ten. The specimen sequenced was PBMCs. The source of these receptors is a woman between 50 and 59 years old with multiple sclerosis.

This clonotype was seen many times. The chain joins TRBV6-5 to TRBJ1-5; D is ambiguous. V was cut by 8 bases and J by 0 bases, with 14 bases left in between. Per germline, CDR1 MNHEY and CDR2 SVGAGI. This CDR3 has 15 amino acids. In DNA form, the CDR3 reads TGTGCCAGCCGCCAGGACCACTATAGCAATCAGCCCCAGCATTTT. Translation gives CASRQDHYSNQPQHF.

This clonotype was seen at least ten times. The CDR3 spells CATSRDLGPQGSYNSPLHF. As DNA, the CDR3 is TGTGCCACCAGCAGAGATTTGGGACCCCAGGGCTCCTATAATTCACCCCTCCACTTT. The genes are TRBV15 and TRBJ1-6; perhaps TRBD1 as D (5 bases). The CDR3 consists of 19 residues. The V end was cut by 0 bases, the J end by 0 bases, with 15 bases between. In germline, CDR1 is LNHNV, CDR2 YYDKDF (reference sequence).

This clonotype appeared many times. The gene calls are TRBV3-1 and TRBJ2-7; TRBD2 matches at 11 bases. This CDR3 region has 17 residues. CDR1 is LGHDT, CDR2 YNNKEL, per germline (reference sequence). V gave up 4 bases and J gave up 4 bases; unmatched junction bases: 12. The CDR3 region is CASSPNPGTSGLYEQYF. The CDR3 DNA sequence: TGTGCCAGCAGCCCCAACCCGGGGACTAGCGGCTTATACGAGCAGTACTTC.

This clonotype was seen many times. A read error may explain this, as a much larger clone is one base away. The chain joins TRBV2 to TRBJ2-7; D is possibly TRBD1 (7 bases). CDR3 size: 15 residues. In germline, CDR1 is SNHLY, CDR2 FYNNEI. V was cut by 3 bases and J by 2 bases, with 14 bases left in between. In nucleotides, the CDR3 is TGTGCCAGCAGTGAGATTGACAGGGAGGCCTACGAGCAGTACTTC. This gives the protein CASSEIDREAYEQYF.

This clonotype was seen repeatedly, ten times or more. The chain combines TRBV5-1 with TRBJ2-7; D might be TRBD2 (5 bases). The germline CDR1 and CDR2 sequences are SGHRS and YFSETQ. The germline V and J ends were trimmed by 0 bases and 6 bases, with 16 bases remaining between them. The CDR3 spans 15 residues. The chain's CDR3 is CASSLGSDHRGEQYF. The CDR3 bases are TGCGCCAGCAGCTTGGGTAGCGATCATCGAGGCGAGCAGTACTTC. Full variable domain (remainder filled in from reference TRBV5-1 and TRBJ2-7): KAGVTQTPRYLIKTRGQQVTLSCSPISGHRSVSWYQQTPGQGLQFLFEYFSETQRNKGNFPGRFSGRQFSNSRSEMNVSTLELGDSALYLCASSLGSDHRGEQYFGPGTRLTVT.

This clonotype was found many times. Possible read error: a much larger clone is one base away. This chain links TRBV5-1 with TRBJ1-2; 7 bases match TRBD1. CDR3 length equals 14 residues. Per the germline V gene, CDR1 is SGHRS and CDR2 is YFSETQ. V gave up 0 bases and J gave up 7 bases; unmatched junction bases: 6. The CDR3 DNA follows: TGCGCCAGCAGCTTGGGAAAGGGGGCGATTGGCTACACCTTC. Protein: CASSLGKGAIGYTF.

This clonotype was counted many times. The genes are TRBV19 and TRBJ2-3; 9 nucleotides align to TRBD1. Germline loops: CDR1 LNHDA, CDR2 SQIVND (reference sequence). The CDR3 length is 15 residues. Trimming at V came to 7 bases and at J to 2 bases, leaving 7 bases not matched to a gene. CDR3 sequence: CASTRTGEITDTQYF. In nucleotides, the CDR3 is TGTGCCAGTACCAGGACAGGGGAAATCACAGATACGCAGTATTTT.

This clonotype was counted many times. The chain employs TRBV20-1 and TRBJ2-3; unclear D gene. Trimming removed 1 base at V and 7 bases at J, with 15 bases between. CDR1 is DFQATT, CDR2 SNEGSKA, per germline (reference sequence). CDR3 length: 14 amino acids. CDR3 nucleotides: TGCAGTGCTAGAGTCCCAGCTCCACAGAATACGCAGTATTTT. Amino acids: CSARVPAPQNTQYF.

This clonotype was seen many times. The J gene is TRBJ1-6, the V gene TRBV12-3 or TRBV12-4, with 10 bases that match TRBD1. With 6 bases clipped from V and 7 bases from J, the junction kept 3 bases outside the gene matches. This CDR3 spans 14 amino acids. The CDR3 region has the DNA TGTGCCAGCAGACTGGGACAGGGGAATTCACCCCTCCACTTT. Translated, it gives CASRLGQGNSPLHF.

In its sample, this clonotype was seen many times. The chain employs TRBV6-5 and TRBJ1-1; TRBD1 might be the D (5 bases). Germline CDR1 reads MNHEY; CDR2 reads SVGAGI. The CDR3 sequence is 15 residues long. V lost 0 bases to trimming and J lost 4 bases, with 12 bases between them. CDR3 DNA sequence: TGTGCCAGCAGTTACTCGTTGTCGGGGGGCACTGAAGCTTTCTTT. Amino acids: CASSYSLSGGTEAFF.

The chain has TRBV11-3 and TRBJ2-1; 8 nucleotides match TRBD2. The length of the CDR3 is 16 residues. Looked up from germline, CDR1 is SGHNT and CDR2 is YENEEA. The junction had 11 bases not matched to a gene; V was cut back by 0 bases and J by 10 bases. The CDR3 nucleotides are TGTGCCAGCAGCTTAGATTCCACGGGGGGGTTCAACGAGCAGTTCTTC. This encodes CASSLDSTGGFNEQFF.

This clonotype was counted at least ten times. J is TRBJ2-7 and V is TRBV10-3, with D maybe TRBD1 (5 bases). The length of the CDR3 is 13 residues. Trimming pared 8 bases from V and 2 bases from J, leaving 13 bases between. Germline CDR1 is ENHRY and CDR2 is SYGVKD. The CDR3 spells CAILGVGTYEQYF. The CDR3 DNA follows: TGTGCCATCTTAGGGGTAGGGACCTACGAGCAGTACTTC.

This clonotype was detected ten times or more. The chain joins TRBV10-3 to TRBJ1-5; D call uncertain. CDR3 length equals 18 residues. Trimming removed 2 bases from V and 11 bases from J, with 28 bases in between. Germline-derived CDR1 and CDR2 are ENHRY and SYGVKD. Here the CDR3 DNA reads TGTGCCATCAGTGAGCCGCGGACTCTGCCAGGTGGAATCAGAGCCCAGCATTTT. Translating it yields CAISEPRTLPGGIRAQHF.

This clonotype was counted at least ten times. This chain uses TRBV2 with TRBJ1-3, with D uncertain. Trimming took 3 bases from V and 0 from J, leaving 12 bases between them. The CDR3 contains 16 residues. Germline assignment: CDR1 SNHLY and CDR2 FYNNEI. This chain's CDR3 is CASSEFLAASGNTIYF. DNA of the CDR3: TGTGCCAGCAGTGAGTTTTTGGCAGCCTCTGGAAACACCATATATTTT.

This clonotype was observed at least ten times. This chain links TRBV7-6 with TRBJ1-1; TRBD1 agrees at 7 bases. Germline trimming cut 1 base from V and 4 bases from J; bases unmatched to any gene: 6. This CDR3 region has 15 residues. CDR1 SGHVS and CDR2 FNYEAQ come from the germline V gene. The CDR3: CASSLGAGGGTEAFF. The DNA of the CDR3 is TGTGCCAGCAGCTTAGGGGCAGGGGGTGGCACTGAAGCTTTCTTT.

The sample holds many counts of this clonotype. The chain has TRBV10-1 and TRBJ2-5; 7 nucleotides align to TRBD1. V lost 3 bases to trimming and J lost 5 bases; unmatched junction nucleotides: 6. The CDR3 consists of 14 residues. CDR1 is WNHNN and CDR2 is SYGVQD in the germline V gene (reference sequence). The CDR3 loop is CASSEKGAGETQYF. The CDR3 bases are TGCGCCAGCAGTGAAAAGGGGGCCGGTGAGACCCAGTACTTC.

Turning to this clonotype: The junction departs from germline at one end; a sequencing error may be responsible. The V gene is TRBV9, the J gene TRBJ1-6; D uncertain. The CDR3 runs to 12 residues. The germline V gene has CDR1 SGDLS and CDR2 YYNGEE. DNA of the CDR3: TGTGCCAGCAGCGTAGTCGGCAGAACCCTCAACTTT. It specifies CASSVVGRTLNF.

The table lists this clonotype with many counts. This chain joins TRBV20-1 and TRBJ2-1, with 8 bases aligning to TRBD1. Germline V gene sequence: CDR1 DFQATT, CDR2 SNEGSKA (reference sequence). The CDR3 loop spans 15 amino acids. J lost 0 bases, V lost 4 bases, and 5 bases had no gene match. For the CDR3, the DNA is TGCAGTGCTAAGAGACAGGGGAACTCCTACAATGAGCAGTTCTTC. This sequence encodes CSAKRQGNSYNEQFF.

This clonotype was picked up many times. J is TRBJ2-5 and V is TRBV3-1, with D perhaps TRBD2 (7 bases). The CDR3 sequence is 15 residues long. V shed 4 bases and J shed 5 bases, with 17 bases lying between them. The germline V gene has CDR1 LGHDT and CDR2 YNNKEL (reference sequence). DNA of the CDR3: TGTGCCAGCAGCCTCCCACCGGGGGGCTCGGAGACCCAGTACTTC. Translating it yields CASSLPPGGSETQYF.

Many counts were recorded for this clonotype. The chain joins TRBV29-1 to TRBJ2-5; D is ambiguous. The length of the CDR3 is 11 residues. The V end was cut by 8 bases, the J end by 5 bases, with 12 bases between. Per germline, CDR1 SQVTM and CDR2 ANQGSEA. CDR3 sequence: CSSYTVETQYF. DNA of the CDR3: TGCAGCTCTTATACGGTGGAGACCCAGTACTTC.

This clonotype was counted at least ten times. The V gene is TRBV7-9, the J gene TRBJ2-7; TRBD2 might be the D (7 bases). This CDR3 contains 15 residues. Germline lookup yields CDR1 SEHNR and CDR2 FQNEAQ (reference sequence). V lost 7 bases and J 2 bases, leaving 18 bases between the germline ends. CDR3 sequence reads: CASTAAGAFTYEQYF. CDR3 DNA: TGTGCCAGCACCGCCGCGGGGGCCTTCACCTACGAGCAGTACTTC.

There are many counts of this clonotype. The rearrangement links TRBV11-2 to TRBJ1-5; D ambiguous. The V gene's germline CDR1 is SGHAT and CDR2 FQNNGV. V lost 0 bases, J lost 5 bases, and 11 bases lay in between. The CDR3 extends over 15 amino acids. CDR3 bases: TGTGCCAGCAGCTTAGATATGCGAACTTATCAGCCCCAGCATTTT. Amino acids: CASSLDMRTYQPQHF.

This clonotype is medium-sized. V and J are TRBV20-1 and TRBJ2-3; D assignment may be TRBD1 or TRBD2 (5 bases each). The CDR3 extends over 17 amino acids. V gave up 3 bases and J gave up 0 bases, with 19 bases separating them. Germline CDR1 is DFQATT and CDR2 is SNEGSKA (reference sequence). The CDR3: CSASPPRDGASTDTQYF. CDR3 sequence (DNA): TGCAGTGCTAGCCCGCCTAGGGACGGAGCTAGCACAGATACGCAGTATTTT.